The 21 T cell receptor beta chains given below trace back to one sample, sequenced in a study of graft-versus-host responses after intestinal transplantation. TCRdb's copy holds only in-frame clones and misses some; the assay was immunoSEQ multiplex PCR. This sample has some 110,000 clones, with roughly nine tenths found just once. These TCRs' antigens remain unknown. The sample consisted of unstimulated CD4+ T cells sorted from spleen or lymph node cells, taken before intestinal transplant. The receptors shown here come from a human donor who received an intestinal transplant.

The chain combines TRBV19 with TRBJ1-2; 8 bases are shared with TRBD1. V gave up 10 bases and J gave up 6 bases; unmatched junction bases: 13. Germline V gene data show CDR1 as LNHDA and CDR2 as SQIVND (reference sequence). The length of the CDR3 is 14 residues. CDR3 coding DNA: TGTGCCACTTATCGGGACAGGTCCTTGCATGGCTACACCTTC. It translates to CATYRDRSLHGYTF. The variable domain in full, completed from reference TRBV19 and TRBJ1-2, reads DGGITQSPKYLFRKEGQNVTLSCEQNLNHDAMYWYRQDPGQGLRLIYYSQIVNDFQKGDIAEGYSVSREKKESFPLTVTSAQKNPTAFYLCATYRDRSLHGYTFGSGTRLTVV.

The chain links TRBV4-1 to TRBJ1-1; D is undetermined. Germline loops: CDR1 MGHRA, CDR2 YSYEKL. This CDR3 is built from 13 residues. The V and J ends lost 1 base and 0 bases respectively, with 3 bases between them. CDR3 loop: CASSQAMNTEAFF. Here the CDR3 DNA reads TGCGCCAGCAGCCAAGCCATGAACACTGAAGCTTTCTTT.

The chain recombines TRBV4-3 with TRBJ1-2; no clear D gene. V was cut by 1 base and J by 0 bases, with 9 bases left in between. Germline assignment: CDR1 LGHNA and CDR2 YSLEER. CDR3 size: 15 residues. The CDR3 loop is CASSQVGRTNYGYTF. As DNA, the CDR3 is TGCGCCAGCAGCCAAGTAGGCCGGACTAACTATGGCTACACCTTC.

The chain is built from TRBV6-5 and TRBJ1-2, with D perhaps matching TRBD1 (6 bases). Looked up from germline, CDR1 is MNHEY and CDR2 is SVGAGI. The CDR3 runs 16 residues. V was trimmed by 0 bases and J by 7 bases, leaving 18 bases between them. Here the CDR3 reads CASSYSQSGAGSGYTF. The CDR3, as DNA: TGTGCCAGCAGTTACTCGCAATCGGGGGCCGGGTCTGGCTACACCTTC.

This clone was recorded once. This chain links TRBV5-1 with TRBJ1-5; TRBD1 might be the D (6 bases). The CDR3 runs 14 residues. CDR1 and CDR2 from the germline V gene are SGHRS and YFSETQ. Trimming cost V 3 bases and J 4 bases, with 11 bases left between them. CDR3 nucleotides: TGCGCCAGCAGCTGGGGGCCGGAAAATCAGCCCCAGCATTTT. Amino acid sequence: CASSWGPENQPQHF.

The chain has TRBV2 and TRBJ1-5; no reliable D call. The CDR3 extends over 13 amino acids. CDR1 and CDR2 (germline): SNHLY, FYNNEI. Between the trimmed V and J ends, which lost 7 bases and 1 base, there was a span of 8 bases. The CDR3 nucleotides are TGTGCCAGCACCGAGGGCAGCAATCAGCCCCAGCATTTT. Translation: CASTEGSNQPQHF.

V is TRBV27 and J is TRBJ2-1; the D is unclear. Germline V gives CDR1 MNHEY, CDR2 SMNVEV (reference sequence). CDR3 size: 15 residues. The V and J ends lost 4 bases and 5 bases respectively, with 15 bases between them. In nucleotides, the CDR3 is TGTGCCAGCAGTTCCAGTGTGGTTCGGGACAATGAGCAGTTCTTC. Translation gives CASSSSVVRDNEQFF.

The chain has TRBV19 and TRBJ2-1, with TRBD2 matching over 10 bases. J was trimmed by 9 bases and V by 4 bases; bases with no gene match: 9. Germline values: CDR1 LNHDA, CDR2 SQIVND (reference sequence). This CDR3 comprises 15 residues. The CDR3 bases are TGTGCCAGTAGTAAAGAGCGGGAGGGGAGAATTGAGCAGTTCTTC. Translation gives CASSKEREGRIEQFF. The full variable domain, its missing parts supplied by reference TRBV19 and TRBJ2-1, is DGGITQSPKYLFRKEGQNVTLSCEQNLNHDAMYWYRQDPGQGLRLIYYSQIVNDFQKGDIAEGYSVSREKKESFPLTVTSAQKNPTAFYLCASSKEREGRIEQFFGPGTRLTVL.

This clone has just one count. The chain carries TRBV11-3 and TRBJ2-1, with 7 bases identical to TRBD2. J lost 8 bases, V lost 5 bases, and 9 bases had no gene match. The CDR3 covers 14 residues. Germline V gene data show CDR1 as SGHNT and CDR2 as YENEEA. CDR3 sequence reads: CASSQTSRTDEQFF. DNA for the CDR3: TGTGCCAGCAGCCAGACTAGCCGGACCGATGAGCAGTTCTTC.

This clone has just a few counts. The V gene is TRBV6-5, the J gene TRBJ2-7, with TRBD2 matching 8 bases. CDR1 and CDR2 from the germline V gene are MNHEY and SVGAGI. V was pared by 5 bases and J by 5 bases, with 8 bases of the junction left unmatched. The CDR3 length is 14 residues. CDR3 loop: CASSSGTRSNEQYF. The CDR3 bases are TGTGCCAGCAGTAGCGGGACTAGGTCAAACGAGCAGTACTTC.

The chain employs TRBV5-1 and TRBJ2-3; unclear D gene. This CDR3 has 15 residues. V lost 5 bases and J lost 1, with 14 bases in between. The germline gives CDR1 SGHRS, CDR2 YFSETQ. For the CDR3, the DNA is TGCGCCAGCAGGGTTAGGGATCACGGCACAGATACGCAGTATTTT. This translates into CASRVRDHGTDTQYF.

The V and J genes are TRBV2 and TRBJ2-1; 13 nucleotides align to TRBD2. The germline gives CDR1 SNHLY, CDR2 FYNNEI. The CDR3 is 14 residues long. The trim removed 8 bases at V and 14 bases at J, leaving 12 bases unmatched. The CDR3 here is CASLAFTSGGAEFF. The DNA for the CDR3 is TGTGCCAGCCTCGCCTTTACTAGCGGGGGGGCGGAGTTCTTC.

The chain is built from TRBV7-3 and TRBJ1-1; D may be TRBD1 (6 bases). The CDR3 extends over 13 amino acids. Germline assignment: CDR1 SGHTA and CDR2 FQGTGA. V lost 5 bases and J lost 4, with 11 bases in between. The CDR3 DNA follows: TGTGCCAGCAGCCCCGGACAGAGCACTGAAGCTTTCTTT. Its protein is CASSPGQSTEAFF.

V is TRBV13 and J is TRBJ2-1, with a tentative D call TRBD2 (6 bases). The CDR3 covers 15 residues. Germline values: CDR1 PRHDT, CDR2 FYEKMQ (reference sequence). V was trimmed by 2 bases and J by 4 bases, leaving 12 bases between them. This chain's CDR3 is CASSLLTSTYNEQFF. Written as DNA, the CDR3 is TGTGCCAGCAGCTTATTAACTAGCACGTACAATGAGCAGTTCTTC.

Concerning this clone itself: Distinct nucleotide sequences in the sample also encode this CDR3. This chain connects TRBV7-9 to TRBJ1-1, with no clear D. This CDR3 comprises 13 residues. V was trimmed by 1 base and J by 0 bases, leaving 3 bases between them. Germline V gives CDR1 SEHNR, CDR2 FQNEAQ (reference sequence). Here the CDR3 DNA reads TGTGCCAGCAGCTTAGTTATGAACACTGAAGCTTTCTTT. Translation: CASSLVMNTEAFF.

A few counts support this clone. The sample contains more than one DNA sequence encoding this CDR3. V and J are TRBV18 and TRBJ1-1; TRBD1 is a possible D gene (5 bases). CDR1 and CDR2 (germline): KGHSH, LQKENI. This CDR3 spans 13 amino acids. Trimming pared 3 bases from V and 1 base from J, leaving 6 bases between. The DNA for the CDR3 is TGTGCCAGCTCACCTCAGGGGAACACTGAAGCTTTCTTT. Its translation is CASSPQGNTEAFF.

The chain links TRBV15 to TRBJ2-3; D gene unclear. CDR1 LNHNV and CDR2 YYDKDF come from the germline V gene (reference sequence). This CDR3 comprises 12 residues. V gave up 0 bases and J gave up 8 bases, with 6 bases separating them. The CDR3 coding sequence is TGTGCCACCAGCAGAGATTGGACTACGCAGTATTTT. Residues: CATSRDWTTQYF.

Concerning this clone itself: Other nucleotide sequences from this sample produce the same CDR3. The chain employs TRBV18 and TRBJ2-1, with D unresolved. CDR3 length equals 15 residues. V lost 3 bases and J 1 base, leaving 10 bases between the germline ends. Per the germline V gene, CDR1 is KGHSH and CDR2 is LQKENI. The CDR3 is CASSPLGSSYNEQFF. The CDR3 region has the DNA TGTGCCAGCTCACCCTTAGGATCGTCCTACAATGAGCAGTTCTTC.

The chain has TRBV5-4 and TRBJ2-3; the D gene is possibly TRBD2 (6 bases). Trimming took off 3 bases at V and 0 bases at J, with 11 bases between the two ends. Germline lookup yields CDR1 SGHNT and CDR2 YYREEE (reference sequence). This CDR3 comprises 15 residues. CDR3 nucleotide sequence: TGTGCCAGCAGCTCCGGGACTCCTAGCACAGATACGCAGTATTTT. This sequence encodes CASSSGTPSTDTQYF.

The chain combines TRBV28 with TRBJ1-2; D gene ambiguous. V was pared by 8 bases and J by 6 bases, with 22 bases between. Germline V gene lookup returns CDR1 MDHEN and CDR2 SYDVKM. The CDR3 totals 15 residues. The CDR3 sequence is CASYSRVQVVDGYTF. For the CDR3, the DNA is TGTGCCAGCTACTCAAGGGTCCAGGTGGTGGATGGCTACACCTTC.

The chain is built from TRBV6-5 and TRBJ1-1; D gene uncertain. Trimming cost V 5 bases and J 0 bases, with 7 bases left between them. Germline V gene sequence: CDR1 MNHEY, CDR2 SVGAGI. There are 13 residues in the CDR3. The CDR3 bases are TGTGCCAGCAGTGAGGCCGTGAACACTGAAGCTTTCTTT. Translating gives CASSEAVNTEAFF.